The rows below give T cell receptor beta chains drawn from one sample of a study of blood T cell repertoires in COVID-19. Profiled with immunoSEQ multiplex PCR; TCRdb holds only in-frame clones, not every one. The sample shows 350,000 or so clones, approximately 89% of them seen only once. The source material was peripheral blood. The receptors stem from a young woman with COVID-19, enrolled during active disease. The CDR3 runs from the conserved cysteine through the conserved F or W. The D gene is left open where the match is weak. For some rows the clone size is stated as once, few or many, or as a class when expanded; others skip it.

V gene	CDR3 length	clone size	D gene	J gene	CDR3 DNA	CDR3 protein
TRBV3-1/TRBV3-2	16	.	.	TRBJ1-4	TGTGCCAGCAGCCAAGATTCAGAACTCACGGGTGAAAAACTGTTTTTT	CASSQDSELTGEKLFF
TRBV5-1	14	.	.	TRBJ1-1	TGCGCCAGCAGAGACGGCAGGATGAACACTGAAGCTTTCTTT	CASRDGRMNTEAFF
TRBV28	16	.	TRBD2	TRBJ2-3	TGTGCCAGTTTACTAGCGGGAGGAGAAGGGACAGATACGCAGTATTTT	CASLLAGGEGTDTQYF
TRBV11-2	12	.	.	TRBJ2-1	TGTGCCAGCAGCTTAGCCGGGGATGAGCAGTTCTTC	CASSLAGDEQFF
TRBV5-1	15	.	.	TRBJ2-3	TGCGCCAGCAGCTTAGGACAAGCCCTCACAGATACGCAGTATTTT	CASSLGQALTDTQYF
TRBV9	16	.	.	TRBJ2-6	TGTGCCAGCCACTTACGGTACCAAAGTCGGGCCAACGTCCTGACTTTC	CASHLRYQSRANVLTF
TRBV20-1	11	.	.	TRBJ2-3	TGCAGTGCTAGAGATCTCGATACGCAGTATTTT	CSARDLDTQYF
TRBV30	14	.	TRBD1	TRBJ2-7	TGTGCCTGGAGTCCGGGACAGGGTTTCTACGAGCAGTACTTC	CAWSPGQGFYEQYF
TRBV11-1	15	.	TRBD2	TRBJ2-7	TGTGCCAGCAGCTTCTCTAGCGGGTTAGTGTACGAGCAGTACTTC	CASSFSSGLVYEQYF
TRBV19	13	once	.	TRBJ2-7	TGTGCCAGTAGAGTGGCAGGCTCCTACGAGCAGTACTTC	CASRVAGSYEQYF
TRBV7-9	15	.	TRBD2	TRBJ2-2	TGTGCCAGCAGCATTAGCGGGGCGAACACCGGGGAGCTGTTTTTT	CASSISGANTGELFF
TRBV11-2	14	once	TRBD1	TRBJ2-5	TGTGCCAGCAGCCAGGCCGGGACAGAAGAGACCCAGTACTTC	CASSQAGTEETQYF
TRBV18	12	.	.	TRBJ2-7	TGTGCCAGCTCACCACCGAGTCGGGAGCAGTACTTC	CASSPPSREQYF
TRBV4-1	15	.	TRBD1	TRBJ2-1	TGCGCCAGCAGCCTGGGACAGATTGCCTACAATGAGCAGTTCTTC	CASSLGQIAYNEQFF
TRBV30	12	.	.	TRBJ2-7	TGTGCCTGGGGGACTCTTACCTACGAGCAGTACTTC	CAWGTLTYEQYF
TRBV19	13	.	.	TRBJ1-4	TGTGCCAGTAGTATGCCAGGGCACGAAAAACTGTTTTTT	CASSMPGHEKLFF
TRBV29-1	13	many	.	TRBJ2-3	TGCAGCCACGACTTTGGTGGCACAGATACGCAGTATTTT	CSHDFGGTDTQYF
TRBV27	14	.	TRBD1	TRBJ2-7	TGTGCCAGCAGTTTAGGGACAGGGTTACACGAGCAGTACTTC	CASSLGTGLHEQYF
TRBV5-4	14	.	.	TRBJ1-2	TGTGCCAGCAGCTTGAATATCCGCCAGGGCGGCTACACCTTC	CASSLNIRQGGYTF
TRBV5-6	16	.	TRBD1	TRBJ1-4	TGTGCCAGCAGCAGGGGGCAGGGGGCAACTAATGAAAAACTGTTTTTT	CASSRGQGATNEKLFF
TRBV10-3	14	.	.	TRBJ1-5	TGTGCCATCAGAGCAGGCTCCAGCAATCAGCCCCAGCATTTT	CAIRAGSSNQPQHF
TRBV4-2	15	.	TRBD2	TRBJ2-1	TGTGCCAGCAGCCTACGACTAGCGGGAGAGGATGAGCAGTTCTTC	CASSLRLAGEDEQFF
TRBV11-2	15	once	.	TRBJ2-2	TGTGCCAGCAGCTTATCACAGGCGAACACCGGGGAGCTGTTTTTT	CASSLSQANTGELFF
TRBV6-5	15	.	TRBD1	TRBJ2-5	TGTGCCAGCAGTACCTCGGGACAGGTCCAAGAGACCCAGTACTTC	CASSTSGQVQETQYF
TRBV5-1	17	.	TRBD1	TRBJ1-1	TGCGCCAGCAGCCCCAGACAGGGGGGAGCAAGGAACACTGAAGCTTTCTTT	CASSPRQGGARNTEAFF
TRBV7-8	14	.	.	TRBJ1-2	TGTGCCAGCAGCTTAGGCAGGGCAGAGTATGGCTACACCTTC	CASSLGRAEYGYTF
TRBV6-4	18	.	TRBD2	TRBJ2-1	TGTGCCAGCAGCCGAAGGGGAAACGGGAGGGCCGGGATCGATGAGCAGTTCTTC	CASSRRGNGRAGIDEQFF
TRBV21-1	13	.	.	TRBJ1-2	TGTGCCAGCAACCCGGGGACAGGGTGTGGCTACACCTTC	CASNPGTGCGYTF
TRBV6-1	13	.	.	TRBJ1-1	TGTGCCAGCAGTGACAGGGTTGGACCTGAAGCTTTCTTT	CASSDRVGPEAFF
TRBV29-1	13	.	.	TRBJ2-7	TGCAGCGCTCAACCGGGACTTACCTACGAGCAGTACTTC	CSAQPGLTYEQYF
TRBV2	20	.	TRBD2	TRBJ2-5	TGTGCCAGCAGTGATCCAGGACTAGCGGGAGCCTCACCTTGGGAAGAGACCCAGTACTTC	CASSDPGLAGASPWEETQYF
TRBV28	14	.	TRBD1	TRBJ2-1	TGTGCCAGCAGTTTCCGACAGGGCAAAAATGAGCAGTTCTTC	CASSFRQGKNEQFF
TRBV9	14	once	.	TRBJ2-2	TGTGCCAGCAGCGTAAGCACCAACACCGGGGAGCTGTTTTTT	CASSVSTNTGELFF
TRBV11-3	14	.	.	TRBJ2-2	TGTGCCAGCAGCCCTACTTGGGGGGCCGGGGAGCTGTTTTTT	CASSPTWGAGELFF
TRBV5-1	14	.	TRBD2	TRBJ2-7	TGCGCCAGCAGCTCGGGAGGTCCACCCTACGAGCAGTACTTC	CASSSGGPPYEQYF
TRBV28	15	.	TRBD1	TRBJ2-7	TGTGCCAGCAGTTCTCCGACAGGGGGCGCCTTTGAGCAGTACTTC	CASSSPTGGAFEQYF
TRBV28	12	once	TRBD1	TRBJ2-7	TGTGCCTCGGGACAGGGGGTCCACGAGCAGTACTTC	CASGQGVHEQYF
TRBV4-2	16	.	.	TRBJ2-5	TGTGCCAGCAGCCTCTTGAGTCCGTCCGGTCGGGAGACCCAGTACTTC	CASSLLSPSGRETQYF